This T cell receptor beta chain was documented in a study of blood T cell repertoires in COVID-19. About the study: Acute and convalescent COVID-19 samples came from the United States, Italy and Spain. PBMCs, B-cell-depleted T cells, or T cells were the source of the cDNA or gDNA that made up the material.

As processed by the authors: Using reference gene primer amplification, nucleated cell counts were estimated. TCRdb keeps only in-frame clones here, not all; method: immunoSEQ multiplex PCR. That table gives V, J and clone size, and the DNA gave D and trimming. Of approximately 240,000 clones in the sample, 82% are singletons; the top ten hold roughly 4.6%. Trimming took 7 bases from V and 0 from J; bases not matched to a gene: 6. The CDR3 consists of 16 residues. Germline V gene sequence: CDR1 SGHVS, CDR2 FQNEAQ. The J gene is TRBJ1-4, the V gene TRBV7-8; the match to TRBD1 covers 9 bases. The sample comprised peripheral blood. The receptor comes from a woman older than 75 with active or convalescent COVID-19. This chain's CDR3 is CASTADRGATNEKLFF. In DNA form, the CDR3 reads TGTGCCAGCACCGCGGACAGGGGCGCAACTAATGAAAAACTGTTTTTT.